A selection of T cell receptor beta chains follows, all from one sample in a study of T cell responses to AZD1222 COVID-19 vaccine. Clones were read by immunoSEQ multiplex PCR, and TCRdb kept only the in-frame ones, dropping some. Of 130,000 or so clones in the sample, roughly nine tenths were seen once. Material: peripheral blood, obtained 28 days after the second AZD1222 dose. These receptors came from an adult who received the AZD1222 COVID-19 vaccine. Each CDR3 is given with its conserved first and last residue. A D gene is named only where the DNA matches it firmly. Some rows mark clone size as missing; the rest say once, few, many or name a class of expanded clone.

abundance,j_gene,v_gene,len,d_gene,CDR3aa,CDR3nt
.,TRBJ2-2,TRBV12-3/TRBV12-4,13,.,CANSLGTHGELFF,TGTGCCAACAGCCTCGGGACTCACGGGGAGCTGTTTTTT
.,TRBJ2-7,TRBV18,14,TRBD2,CASSPREGSGEQYF,TGTGCCAGCTCACCAAGGGAGGGGTCGGGCGAGCAGTACTTC
.,TRBJ1-2,TRBV18,16,.,CASSPKQGVDAYGYTF,TGTGCCAGCTCACCTAAACAGGGCGTTGATGCCTATGGCTACACCTTC
many,TRBJ2-1,TRBV11-3,13,.,CASSFLPGNEQFF,TGTGCCAGCAGCTTCCTACCGGGCAATGAGCAGTTCTTC
.,TRBJ2-5,TRBV6-1,13,.,CASSEQEGETQYF,TGTGCCAGCAGTGAGCAAGAGGGAGAGACCCAGTACTTC
.,TRBJ1-4,TRBV29-1,15,.,CSVTHRVGANEKLFF,TGCAGCGTTACCCACAGGGTTGGGGCTAATGAAAAACTGTTTTTT
.,TRBJ1-1,TRBV18,12,.,CASSTQHTEAFF,TGTGCCAGCTCTACCCAGCACACTGAAGCTTTCTTT
.,TRBJ1-6,TRBV27,15,TRBD1,CASSLGTDYNSPLHF,TGTGCCAGCAGTTTAGGGACAGACTATAATTCACCCCTCCACTTT
.,TRBJ1-1,TRBV5-4,15,.,CASSRTGMENTEAFF,TGTGCCAGCAGTCGTACAGGGATGGAGAACACTGAAGCTTTCTTT
.,TRBJ2-1,TRBV20-1,13,TRBD2,CSASFNLAGVTFF,TGCAGTGCTAGTTTTAACCTAGCGGGAGTTACGTTCTTC
.,TRBJ2-1,TRBV6-5,16,TRBD2,CASSYFASGRAGEQFF,TGTGCCAGCAGTTACTTCGCTAGCGGGAGGGCAGGTGAGCAGTTCTTC
.,TRBJ1-3,TRBV12-5,15,.,CASGLSGATGNTIYF,TGTGCTAGTGGTTTGTCGGGGGCGACTGGAAACACCATATATTTT
.,TRBJ1-2,TRBV3-1/TRBV3-2,17,TRBD1,CASSRNPGGGAWYGYTF,TGTGCCAGCAGCCGAAATCCGGGAGGGGGCGCTTGGTATGGCTACACCTTC
.,TRBJ2-4,TRBV5-1,14,.,CASSLDATQNIQYF,TGCGCCAGCAGCTTGGACGCGACTCAAAACATTCAGTACTTC
.,TRBJ1-2,TRBV12-3/TRBV12-4,12,.,CASSLTVNGYTF,TGTGCCAGCAGTTTAACCGTTAATGGCTACACCTTC
.,TRBJ2-1,TRBV19,14,.,CASSIWGSLGEQFF,TGTGCCAGTAGTATTTGGGGTAGCCTCGGTGAGCAGTTCTTC
.,TRBJ1-2,TRBV6-6,14,.,CACSSRDGLYGYTF,TGTGCCTGCAGTAGTCGGGACGGACTCTATGGCTACACCTTC
.,TRBJ1-4,TRBV20-1,15,.,CSASAQGRMGEKLFF,TGCAGTGCTAGTGCACAGGGACGGATGGGTGAAAAACTGTTTTTT
.,TRBJ2-2,TRBV5-1,16,.,CASSLGASTGTGELFF,TGCGCCAGCAGCTTGGGAGCTTCGACAGGCACCGGGGAGCTGTTTTTT
.,TRBJ2-7,TRBV5-6,12,.,CASSTLEAEQYF,TGTGCCAGCAGCACCTTGGAGGCAGAGCAGTACTTC
.,TRBJ1-5,TRBV30,13,TRBD1,CAWSGDRFEPQHF,TGTGCCTGGAGTGGGGACAGGTTTGAGCCCCAGCATTTT
.,TRBJ2-2,TRBV3-1/TRBV3-2,17,TRBD1,CASSLRTGATNTGELFF,TGTGCCAGCAGCCTTCGGACAGGGGCTACGAACACCGGGGAGCTGTTTTTT
.,TRBJ1-4,TRBV2,15,.,CASSGVLGTNEKLFF,TGTGCCAGCTCCGGGGTCCTCGGGACTAATGAAAAACTGTTTTTT
.,TRBJ2-5,TRBV3-1/TRBV3-2,14,.,CASSLLGSKETQYF,TGTGCCAGCAGCCTACTAGGGTCTAAGGAGACCCAGTACTTC
.,TRBJ2-7,TRBV30,14,.,CAGGARGQRDEQYF,TGTGCCGGGGGGGCAAGGGGGCAACGCGACGAGCAGTACTTC
.,TRBJ1-1,TRBV5-1,14,.,CASSLAGGGGEAFF,TGCGCCAGCAGCCTGGCGGGAGGCGGCGGTGAAGCTTTCTTT
.,TRBJ1-5,TRBV3-1/TRBV3-2,12,.,CASSQGAEPQHF,TGTGCCAGCAGCCAGGGTGCGGAGCCCCAGCATTTT